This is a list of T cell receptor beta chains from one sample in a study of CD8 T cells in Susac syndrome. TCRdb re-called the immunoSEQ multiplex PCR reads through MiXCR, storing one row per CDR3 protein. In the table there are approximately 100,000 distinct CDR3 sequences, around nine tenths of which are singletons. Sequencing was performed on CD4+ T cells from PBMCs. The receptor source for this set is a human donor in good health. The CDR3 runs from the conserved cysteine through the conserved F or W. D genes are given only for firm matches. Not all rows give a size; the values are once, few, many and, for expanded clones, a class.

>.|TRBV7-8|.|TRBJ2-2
TGTGCCAGCAGCTTAGTAAGGCAGTCCACCGGGGAGCTGTTTTTT
CASSLVRQSTGELFF
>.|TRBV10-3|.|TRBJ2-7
TGTGCCATCAGTCTCGGGAATAATTACGAGCAGTACTTC
CAISLGNNYEQYF
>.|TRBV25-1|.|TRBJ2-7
TGTGCCAGCAGTGAATCAGGGACCGGTTACGAGCAGTACTTC
CASSESGTGYEQYF
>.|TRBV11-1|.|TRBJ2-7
TGTGCCAGCAGCCCCCGGATGTCCTACGAGCAGTACTTC
CASSPRMSYEQYF
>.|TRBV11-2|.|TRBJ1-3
TGTGCCAGCCAGTGGTCTGGAAACACCATATATTTT
CASQWSGNTIYF
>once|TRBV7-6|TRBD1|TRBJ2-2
TGTGCCAGCAGCTTAAACAGGGGATACACCGGGGAGCTGTTTTTT
CASSLNRGYTGELFF
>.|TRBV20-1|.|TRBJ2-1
TGCAGTGCTAGGTTGGGGGGCCGGGACCACAATAAGCAGTTCTTC
CSARLGGRDHNKQFF
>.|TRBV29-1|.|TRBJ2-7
TGCAGCGTTGGGGGCAGCTTCTCCTACGAGCAGTACTTC
CSVGGSFSYEQYF
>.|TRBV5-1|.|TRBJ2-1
TGCGCCAGCAGCCCCAATCAAGGCTCCTACAATGAGCAGTTCTTC
CASSPNQGSYNEQFF
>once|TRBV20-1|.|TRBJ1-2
TGCAGTGCCAGAAGCCGGGCCCATCGGGACTATGGCTACACCTTC
CSARSRAHRDYGYTF
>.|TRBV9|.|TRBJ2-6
TGTGCCAGCAGCGTAGGGGGGTCTGGGGCCAACGTCCTGACTTTC
CASSVGGSGANVLTF
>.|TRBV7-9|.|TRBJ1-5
TGTGCCAGCGGATATAGCAATCAGCCCCAGCATTTT
CASGYSNQPQHF
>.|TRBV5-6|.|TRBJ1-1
TGTGCCAGCAGCTCCGGTGTCTGGATTAAAGCTTTCTTT
CASSSGVWIKAFF
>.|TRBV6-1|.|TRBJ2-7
TGTGCCAGCAGTTTAGGAGGGATAGTCGGCGAGCAGTACTTC
CASSLGGIVGEQYF
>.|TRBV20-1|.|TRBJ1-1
TGCAGTGCTGGAGGACTGTCGATGAACACTGAAGCTTTCTTT
CSAGGLSMNTEAFF
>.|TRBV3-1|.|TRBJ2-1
TGTGCCAGCAGCCAAGATCTCGTGCCGTATGGGCAGTTCTTC
CASSQDLVPYGQFF
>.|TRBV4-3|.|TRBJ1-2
TGCGCCAGCAGCCAAGAGGGGGGCTACACCTTC
CASSQEGGYTF
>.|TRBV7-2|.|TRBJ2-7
TGTGCCAGCAGCCATGGGTCCTCCTACGAGCAGTACTTC
CASSHGSSYEQYF
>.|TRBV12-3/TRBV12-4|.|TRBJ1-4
TGTGCCAGCACCCAGTCTTCGGAAAAACTGTTTTTT
CASTQSSEKLFF
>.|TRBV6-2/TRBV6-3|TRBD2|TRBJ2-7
TGTGCCAGCAGTTCGTCTAGCGGTACCTCCTACGAGCAGTACTTC
CASSSSSGTSYEQYF
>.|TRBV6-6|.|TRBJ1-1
TGTGCCAGCAGCTCTCGGGCCTCCCCTGAAGCTTTCTTT
CASSSRASPEAFF
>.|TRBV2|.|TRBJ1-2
TGTGCCAGCAGTGAAGTATCCGAGACAGCATATGGCTACACCTTC
CASSEVSETAYGYTF
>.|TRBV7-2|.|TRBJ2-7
TGTGCCAGCAGCCCCCGAGCGGGTACCTACGAGCAGTACTTC
CASSPRAGTYEQYF
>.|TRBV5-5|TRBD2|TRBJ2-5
TGTGCCAGCACCCAGTGGTCCGGGAGGGCTGAGACCCAGTACTTC
CASTQWSGRAETQYF
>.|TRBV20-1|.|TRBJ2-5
TGCAGTGCCGCCGGACAGTGGACAGAGACCCAGTACTTC
CSAAGQWTETQYF
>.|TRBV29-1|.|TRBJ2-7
TGCAGCGTCGCACGGAAGGGGGGGCACTCCTACGAGCAGTACTTC
CSVARKGGHSYEQYF